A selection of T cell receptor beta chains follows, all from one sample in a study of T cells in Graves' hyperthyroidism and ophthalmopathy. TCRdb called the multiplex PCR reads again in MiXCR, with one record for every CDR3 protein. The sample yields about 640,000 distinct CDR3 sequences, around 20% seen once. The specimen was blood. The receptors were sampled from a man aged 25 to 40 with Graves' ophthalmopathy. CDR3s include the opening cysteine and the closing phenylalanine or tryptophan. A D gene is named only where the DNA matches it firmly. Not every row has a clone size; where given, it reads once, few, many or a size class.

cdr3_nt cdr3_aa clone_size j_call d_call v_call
TGCGCCAGCCGGACGGGACCCCAAAGTTACGAGCAGTACTTC CASRTGPQSYEQYF . TRBJ2-7 . TRBV10-2
TGTGCCAGCACGGGGCGGGGCCACTCCTACAATGAGCAGTTCTTC CASTGRGHSYNEQFF . TRBJ2-1 . TRBV6-1
TGCGCCAGCAGCCCCTCCGGACAGGGGGCAAACGAGCAGTACTTC CASSPSGQGANEQYF few TRBJ2-7 TRBD1 TRBV5-1
TGTGCTAGCAGCTTATATGTCCAAGAGACCCAGTACTTC CASSLYVQETQYF few TRBJ2-5 . TRBV7-7
TGTGCCAGCAGCCAAGTCCCAGACGAGCAGTACTTC CASSQVPDEQYF many TRBJ2-7 . TRBV3-1
TGTGCCAGCAGAGGGACTAGCGGGAAAATCTCCTACGAGCAGTACTTC CASRGTSGKISYEQYF many TRBJ2-7 TRBD2 TRBV6-1
TGTGCCATCAGAGTAAGCGGGACAGGGACTTTCTTT CAIRVSGTGTFF . TRBJ1-1 TRBD1 TRBV10-3
TGTGCCAGCAGCGCCTTGCCCGACAGATCTAGCACAGATACGCAGTATTTT CASSALPDRSSTDTQYF few TRBJ2-3 . TRBV9
TGTGCCAGCAGCTCCGACGGTAATCAGCCCCAGCATTTT CASSSDGNQPQHF . TRBJ1-5 . TRBV7-8
TGTGCCAGCAGGGTGCAGGGGCGGGAGACCCAGTACTTC CASRVQGRETQYF . TRBJ2-5 . TRBV14
TGTGCCATCAGTGAGTTTGGAGGAGGGACCTATGGCTACACCTTC CAISEFGGGTYGYTF few TRBJ1-2 . TRBV10-3
TGTGCCATCAGTGCGGATAATGAGCAGTTCTTC CAISADNEQFF few TRBJ2-1 . TRBV10-3
TGCAGTGCTCCTCCTGCCGACCGTCTTCAAGAGACCCAGTACTTC CSAPPADRLQETQYF . TRBJ2-5 . TRBV20-1
TGTGCCAGCAGCAACCGACAGGCCCCAGATACGCAGTATTTT CASSNRQAPDTQYF . TRBJ2-3 . TRBV7-2
TGCGCCAGCAGCTTGGCCCGCGGAGGGGAGAGTGCTCTCTTT CASSLARGGESALF . TRBJ1-1 . TRBV5-1
TGTGCCAGCTCAACTAGAGGACAGGTCGACGAGCAGTACTTC CASSTRGQVDEQYF . TRBJ2-7 TRBD1 TRBV18